The T cell receptor beta chain described here comes from a study of shared T cell receptors in the human thymus. The data were produced by immunoSEQ multiplex PCR, yet TCRdb's version contains in-frame clones alone and is incomplete. The data contain more than 300,000 clones, 95% of them singletons. This clone was seen just once. The CDR3 consists of 13 residues. The trim removed 2 bases at V and 9 bases at J, leaving 3 bases unmatched. Germline CDR1 and CDR2: MGHRA and YSYEKL. The receptor comes from a human donor. The chain joins TRBV4-1 to TRBJ2-1; 8 bases line up with TRBD1. Specimen: thymocytes. In nucleotides, the CDR3 is TGCGCCAGCAGCCAACAGGGGGCTGGTGAGCAGTTCTTC. It codes for CASSQQGAGEQFF.